The clone carrying this T cell receptor beta chain was detected ten times or more. Germline V CDR1 and CDR2: DFQATT, SNEGSKA (reference sequence). Between the trimmed V and J ends, which lost 6 bases and 1 base, there was a span of 16 bases. This CDR3 has 15 amino acids. This record comes from a study of identical twins. TCRdb fed the 5' RACE reads into MiXCR, producing one record per CDR3 protein. The repertoire holds 140,000 to 150,000 distinct CDR3 sequences, with roughly 3.2% as singletons. Material for sequencing was memory T cells sorted from blood. This clonotype was obtained from a man aged 18 to 30 in good health. J is TRBJ2-1 and V is TRBV20-1; the D gene is possibly TRBD2 (5 bases). The CDR3 loop reads CSAPEGGRSYNEQFF. The CDR3 DNA is TGCAGTGCGCCAGAGGGTGGGAGATCCTACAATGAGCAGTTCTTC.